This T cell receptor beta chain is from a study of OX40 agonist ivuxolimab in advanced cancers. Whole-study context: Patients' therapy was ivuxolimab, an antibody that acts as an agonist of OX40 (CD134). Of mixed ages from about 23 to 90 and averaging about 65 years, the group was about 86% male.

CDR3 length: 14 residues. Per the germline V gene, CDR1 is SGHDN and CDR2 is FVKESK. Trimming pared 5 bases from V and 1 base from J, leaving 11 bases between. Study-level findings and limits: Clonal expansion in partial responders at 0.1-3.0 mg/kg ranked among the lowest. Clonal expansion by week 6 occurred in CD4+ and CD8+ blood T cells (at 0.1 to 3.0 mg/kg).

Libraries were prepared by immunoSEQ multiplex PCR; TCRdb keeps only in-frame clonotypes and omits some of them. Found here are tens of thousands of clones, approximately 91% of them singletons; the top ten hold approximately 0.38%. On this clone: The antigen is unknown.

The sequencing used CD4+ or CD8+ T cells sorted from blood, collected in a trial of the OX40 agonist ivuxolimab. The chain joins TRBV14 to TRBJ2-5; D could derive from TRBD1 or TRBD2 (5 bases each). The receptor was derived from an adult with an advanced solid tumor such as melanoma, head and neck, liver or kidney cancer. In DNA form, the CDR3 reads TGTGCCAGCAGCTTGGGACCTTTCCAAGAGACCCAGTACTTC. Encoded protein: CASSLGPFQETQYF.